Shown below are 13 T cell receptor beta chains from a single sample sequenced in a study of T-cell memory formation after mild COVID-19. TCRdb recomputed calls from the 5' RACE reads with MiXCR, one row per CDR3 protein. The sample lists about 55,000 distinct CDR3 sequences, over 7.5% seen once, with roughly 1.2% in the top ten. Input material: PBMCs or a T cell subset sorted from them (not recorded which). All receptors come from a man aged 18 to 29 who had mild COVID-19 (a few samples of this study predate the infection). Cell type and time point are not known.

This clonotype was seen repeatedly, ten times or more. The chain uses TRBV5-1 and TRBJ2-1; tentatively, D is TRBD2 (7 bases). Trimming shortened V by 4 bases and J by 8 bases, and 19 bases separated the two germline ends. There are 15 residues in the CDR3. Looked up from germline, CDR1 is SGHRS and CDR2 is YFSETQ. DNA of the CDR3: TGCGCCAGCAGCCGGGGGGCAGGGATCCTCGATGAGCAGTTCTTC. Its protein is CASSRGAGILDEQFF.

V is TRBV20-1 and J is TRBJ2-5; 9 bases are shared with TRBD2. This CDR3 is 15 amino acids long. V shed 1 base, J shed 5 bases, and the junction held 8 bases outside the gene matches. Germline loops: CDR1 DFQATT, CDR2 SNEGSKA (reference sequence). This chain's CDR3 is CSARAPGLASETQYF. In DNA, the CDR3 is TGCAGTGCTAGAGCGCCGGGACTAGCAAGTGAGACCCAGTACTTC.

This clonotype was observed at least ten times. V gene TRBV7-2 combines with J gene TRBJ2-5; D is undetermined. Germline CDR1 SGHTA, CDR2 FQGNSA. This CDR3 is built from 11 residues. Trimming removed 1 base at V and 5 bases at J, with 2 bases between. CDR3 sequence reads: CASSLVETQYF. CDR3 DNA: TGTGCCAGCAGCTTAGTGGAGACCCAGTACTTC.

The J gene is TRBJ1-4, the V gene TRBV7-2; D is possibly TRBD1 (5 bases). The germline CDR1 and CDR2 sequences are SGHTA and FQGNSA. Trimming took off 1 base at V and 6 bases at J, with 15 bases between the two ends. This CDR3 has 16 residues. CDR3 nucleotides: TGTGCCAGCAGCTTAGGGGGGAGTGTTGGGGATGAAAAACTGTTTTTT. It translates to CASSLGGSVGDEKLFF.

This clonotype showed up just a few times. This rearrangement joins TRBV7-2 to TRBJ1-1; D is unclear. The V end lost 5 bases, the J end lost 5 bases, and 9 bases lay between the germline ends. CDR3 size: 12 residues. Per germline, CDR1 SGHTA and CDR2 FQGNSA. The CDR3 DNA follows: TGTGCCAGCAGCCCCCTCTTAACTGAAGCTTTCTTT. Amino acid sequence: CASSPLLTEAFF.

The chain has TRBV27 and TRBJ1-4; D is ambiguous. CDR3 length equals 13 residues. The germline V gene encodes CDR1 MNHEY and CDR2 SMNVEV (reference sequence). Deletions cut 4 bases from V and 5 bases from J, with 8 bases between. The CDR3 region has the DNA TGTGCCAGCAGTTGGCGCGAGAATGAAAAACTGTTTTTT. Translating gives CASSWRENEKLFF.

CDR3 amino acids: CASSLDSTEETQYF. In DNA form, the CDR3 reads TGCGCCAGCAGCTTGGACTCGACAGAAGAGACCCAGTACTTC. The gene calls are TRBV5-1 and TRBJ2-5, with a weak D call TRBD1 (5 bases). The ends were cut back, 0 bases at V and 3 bases at J, with 9 bases in the middle. CDR1 and CDR2 from the germline V gene are SGHRS and YFSETQ. The length of the CDR3 is 14 residues.

This clonotype appeared a single time. The J gene is TRBJ2-6, the V gene TRBV5-6, with D perhaps assigned TRBD1 or TRBD2 (5 bases each). The V end lost 5 bases, the J end lost 0 bases, and 15 bases lay between the germline ends. Germline CDR1 SGHDT, CDR2 YYEEEE. The CDR3 covers 17 residues. CDR3 in DNA: TGTGCCAGCAGGAGGGGACCTGTACCCTCTGGGGCCAACGTCCTGACTTTC. Its protein is CASRRGPVPSGANVLTF.

The table lists this clonotype with many counts. The chain employs TRBV5-1 and TRBJ2-7; no firm D call. Trimming cost V 0 bases and J 2 bases, with 12 bases left between them. The CDR3 length is 15 residues. CDR1 is SGHRS, CDR2 YFSETQ, per germline. The chain's CDR3 is CASSLGRALTYEQYF. CDR3 nucleotide sequence: TGCGCCAGCAGCTTGGGAAGGGCCCTAACCTACGAGCAGTACTTC.

This clonotype was seen a handful of times. The chain links TRBV5-1 to TRBJ2-1; no firm D call. Trimming cost V 0 bases and J 4 bases, with 8 bases left between them. The CDR3 covers 14 residues. The V gene's germline CDR1 is SGHRS and CDR2 YFSETQ. The chain's CDR3 is CASSLAPMYNEQFF. CDR3 nucleotide sequence: TGCGCCAGCAGCTTGGCCCCGATGTACAATGAGCAGTTCTTC.

V usage is TRBV7-8 and J usage is TRBJ2-5; the D is unclear. Per the germline V gene, CDR1 is SGHVS and CDR2 is FQNEAQ. The CDR3 contains 14 residues. Trimming removed 2 bases at V and 1 base at J, with 8 bases between. CDR3 bases: TGTGCCAGCAGCTTAAGTTTCAGCCAAGAGACCCAGTACTTC. Residues: CASSLSFSQETQYF.

This rearrangement joins TRBV18 to TRBJ1-2; 8 bases are a match to TRBD1. The CDR3 loop spans 16 amino acids. Germline V gene lookup returns CDR1 KGHSH and CDR2 LQKENI. J gave up 4 bases and V 6 bases, and 13 bases lay outside the gene matches. The CDR3 DNA is TGTGCCAGCTCGCTCAGCCCCGGGACAGGCATCTATGGCTACACCTTC. It specifies CASSLSPGTGIYGYTF.

In DNA form, the CDR3 reads TGCGCCAGCAGCCCTTCGAGGGTGCGGGGGGGCAGGGCAGATACGCAGTATTTT. The encoded protein is CASSPSRVRGGRADTQYF. The J gene is TRBJ2-3, the V gene TRBV4-1; 9 bases line up with TRBD2. After removal of 4 bases from V and 4 bases from J, the junction contained 15 bases not matched to a gene. The germline V gene encodes CDR1 MGHRA and CDR2 YSYEKL. This CDR3 has 18 amino acids.